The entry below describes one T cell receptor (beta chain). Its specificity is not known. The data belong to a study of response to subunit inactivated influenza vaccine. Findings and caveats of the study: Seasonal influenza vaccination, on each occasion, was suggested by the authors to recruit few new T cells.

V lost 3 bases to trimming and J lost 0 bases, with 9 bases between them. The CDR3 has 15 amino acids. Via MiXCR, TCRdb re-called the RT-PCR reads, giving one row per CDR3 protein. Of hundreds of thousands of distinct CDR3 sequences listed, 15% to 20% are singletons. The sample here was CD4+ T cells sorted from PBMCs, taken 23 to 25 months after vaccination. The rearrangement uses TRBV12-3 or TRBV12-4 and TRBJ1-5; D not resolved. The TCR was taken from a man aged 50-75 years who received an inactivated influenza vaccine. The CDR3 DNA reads TGTGCCAGCAGTTTTAACGGGATTAGCAATCAGCCCCAGCATTTT. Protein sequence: CASSFNGISNQPQHF.